This T cell receptor (beta chain) comes out of a study of a mutant IDH1 vaccine in newly diagnosed glioma. Study background: Commencement of vaccination occurred 4-6 weeks following radiotherapy alone, or concurrently with temozolomide cycles. Therapy received beforehand was radiotherapy, temozolomide, or both, with most patients given both. Visit V12 was scheduled at week 35 and visit V13 at week 47. Study results and limitations: Vaccination elicited immune responses in roughly 93% of patients.

This CDR3 region has 16 residues. Between the trimmed V and J ends, which lost 6 bases and 0 bases, there was a span of 15 bases. Per germline, CDR1 MDHEN and CDR2 SYDVKM. Here immunoSEQ multiplex PCR was the method, and the copy in TCRdb shows in-frame clones only, minus some. The sample lists under 40,000 clones; around four fifths were seen once. The sample's time point: week 35, safety follow-up. Doses comprised 300 ug of mutant IDH1 20-mer peptide each, plus topical imiquimod. As regards this clone: Its cognate antigen is unknown.

This receptor was identified in a woman between 35 and 50 years old with glioma. The sample consisted of PBMCs, taken from a glioma patient whose treatment included an IDH1 peptide vaccine. The chain is built from TRBV28 and TRBJ2-4; D possibly matches TRBD1 or TRBD2 (5 bases each). CDR3: CASSIPGRIAKNIQYF. CDR3 coding DNA: TGTGCCAGCAGCATTCCGGGACGGATAGCCAAAAACATTCAGTACTTC.